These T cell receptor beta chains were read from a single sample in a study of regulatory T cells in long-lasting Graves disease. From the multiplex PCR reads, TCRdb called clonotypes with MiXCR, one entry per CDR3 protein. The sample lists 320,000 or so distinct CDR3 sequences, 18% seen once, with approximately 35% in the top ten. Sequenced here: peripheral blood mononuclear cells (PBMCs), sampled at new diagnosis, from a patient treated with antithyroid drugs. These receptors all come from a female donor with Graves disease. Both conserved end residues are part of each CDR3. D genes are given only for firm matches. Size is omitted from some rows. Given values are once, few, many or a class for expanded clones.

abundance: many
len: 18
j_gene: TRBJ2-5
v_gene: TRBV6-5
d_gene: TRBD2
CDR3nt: TGTGCCAGCAGTTACCGGCGGGAGGGCCATCGCGTACAAGAGACCCAGTACTTC
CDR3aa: CASSYRREGHRVQETQYF

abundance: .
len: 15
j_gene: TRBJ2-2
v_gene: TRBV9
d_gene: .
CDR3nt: TGTGCCAGCAGCGTAGAAGGCCTAAACACCGGGGAGCTGTTTTTT
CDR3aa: CASSVEGLNTGELFF

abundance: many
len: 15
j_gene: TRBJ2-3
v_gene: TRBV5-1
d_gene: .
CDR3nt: TGCGCCAGCAACGGAGCGGCTACTAGCACAGATACGCAGTATTTT
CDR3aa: CASNGAATSTDTQYF

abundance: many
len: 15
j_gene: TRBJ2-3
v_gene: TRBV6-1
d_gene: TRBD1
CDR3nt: TGTGCCAGCAGTGAAGCGGGACAGAGCACAGATACGCAGTATTTT
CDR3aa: CASSEAGQSTDTQYF

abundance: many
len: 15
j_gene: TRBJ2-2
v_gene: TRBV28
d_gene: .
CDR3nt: TGTGCCAGCAGCCTTGGGACTTTGAACACCGGGGAGCTGTTTTTT
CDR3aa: CASSLGTLNTGELFF

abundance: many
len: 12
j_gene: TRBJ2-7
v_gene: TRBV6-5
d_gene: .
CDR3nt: TGTGCCAGCAGTTACTCGAACTACGAGCAGTACTTC
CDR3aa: CASSYSNYEQYF

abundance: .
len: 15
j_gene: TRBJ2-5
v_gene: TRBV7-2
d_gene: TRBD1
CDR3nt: TGTGCCAGCAGTCTCTACCCCGGACAGGGAGAGACCCAGTACTTC
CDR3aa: CASSLYPGQGETQYF

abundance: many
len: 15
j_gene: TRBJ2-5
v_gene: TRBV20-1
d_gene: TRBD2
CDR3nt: TGCAGTGCTTCCGGACTAGCGGTACCACAAGAGACCCAGTACTTC
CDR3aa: CSASGLAVPQETQYF

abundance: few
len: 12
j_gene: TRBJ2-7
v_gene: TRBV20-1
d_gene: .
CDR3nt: TGCAGTGCTAGACTGACAGCCCACGAGCAGTACTTC
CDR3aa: CSARLTAHEQYF

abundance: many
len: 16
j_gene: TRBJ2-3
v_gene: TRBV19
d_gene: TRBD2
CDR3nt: TGTGCCAGTAGTATTCAGGCTAGCGGGAGGGCAGATACGCAGTATTTT
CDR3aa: CASSIQASGRADTQYF

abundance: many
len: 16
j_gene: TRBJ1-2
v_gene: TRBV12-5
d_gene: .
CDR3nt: TGTGCTAGTGGTTTGTACCGGCCCGGGGGAGACTATGGCTACACCTTC
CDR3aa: CASGLYRPGGDYGYTF

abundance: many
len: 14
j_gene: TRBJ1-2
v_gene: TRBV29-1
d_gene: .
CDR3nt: TGCAGCGTTGGGTTAAAAATGCATCTCGACGGCTACACCTTC
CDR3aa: CSVGLKMHLDGYTF

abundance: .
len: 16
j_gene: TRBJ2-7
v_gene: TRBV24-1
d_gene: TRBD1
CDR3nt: TGTGCCACCAGTGACTTGGGGGCAGGGGGCATGTACGTGCAGTACTTC
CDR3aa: CATSDLGAGGMYVQYF

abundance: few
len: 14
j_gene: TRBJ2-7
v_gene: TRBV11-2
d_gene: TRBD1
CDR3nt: TGTGCCAGCAGCCCGACAGGGATTGGTAACGAGCAGTACTTC
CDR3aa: CASSPTGIGNEQYF

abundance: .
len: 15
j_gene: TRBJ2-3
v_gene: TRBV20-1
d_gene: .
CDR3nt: TGCAGTGCTAGAGATGTTAGAGAGGTCCCAGATACGCAGTATTTT
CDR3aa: CSARDVREVPDTQYF

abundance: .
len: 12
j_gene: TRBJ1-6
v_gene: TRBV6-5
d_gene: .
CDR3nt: TGTGCCAGCAGTTACGTCAATTCACCCCTCCACTTT
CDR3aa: CASSYVNSPLHF

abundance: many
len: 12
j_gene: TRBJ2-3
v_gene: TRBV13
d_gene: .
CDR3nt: TGTGCCAGCGGGACTCCCCGAGGTACGCAGTATTTT
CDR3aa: CASGTPRGTQYF

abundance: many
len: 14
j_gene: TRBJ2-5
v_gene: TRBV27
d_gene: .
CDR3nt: TGTGCCAGCAGTTTATCGGTTAGAGGGGAGACCCAGTACTTC
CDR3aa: CASSLSVRGETQYF

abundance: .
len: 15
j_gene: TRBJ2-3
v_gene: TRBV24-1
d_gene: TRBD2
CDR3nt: TGTGCCACCAGTACCGGGACTAGCGGGAAGGATACGCAGTATTTT
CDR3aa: CATSTGTSGKDTQYF

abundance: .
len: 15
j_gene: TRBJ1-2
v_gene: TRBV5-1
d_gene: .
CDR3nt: TGCGCCAGCAGCGGGGATGGGGGGATTCTGCATGGCTACACCTTC
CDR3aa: CASSGDGGILHGYTF

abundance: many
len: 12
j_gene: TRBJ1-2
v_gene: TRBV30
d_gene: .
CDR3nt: TGTGCCGCTGGCGCTACTATTCGGGGCTACACCTTC
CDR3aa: CAAGATIRGYTF

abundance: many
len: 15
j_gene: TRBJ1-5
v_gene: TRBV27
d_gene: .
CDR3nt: TGTGCCAGCAGCCGGGACCCGCTTGCCAATCAGCCCCAGCATTTT
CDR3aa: CASSRDPLANQPQHF

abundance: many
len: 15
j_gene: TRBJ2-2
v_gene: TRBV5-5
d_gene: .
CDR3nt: TGTGCCAGCAGCTTGCGGGAGTCCGGCACCGGGGAGCTGTTTTTT
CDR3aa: CASSLRESGTGELFF

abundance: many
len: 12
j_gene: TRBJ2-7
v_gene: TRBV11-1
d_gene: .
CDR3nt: TGTGCCAGCAGCCCGCAGTGGAACGAGCAGTACTTC
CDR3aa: CASSPQWNEQYF

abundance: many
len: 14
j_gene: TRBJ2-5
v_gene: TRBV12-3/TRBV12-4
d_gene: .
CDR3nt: TGTGCCAGCAGTTTACGGAAGGGGCAAGAGACCCAGTACTTC
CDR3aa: CASSLRKGQETQYF

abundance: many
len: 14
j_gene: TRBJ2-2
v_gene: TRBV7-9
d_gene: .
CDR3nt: TGTGCCAGCAGCTTGGACGGGGGTGCCGGGGAGCTGTTTTTT
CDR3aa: CASSLDGGAGELFF

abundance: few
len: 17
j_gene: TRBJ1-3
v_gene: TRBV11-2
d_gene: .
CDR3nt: TGTGCCAGCAGCTTAGATCCGACCCGGGGCGCTGGAAACACCATATATTTT
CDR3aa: CASSLDPTRGAGNTIYF

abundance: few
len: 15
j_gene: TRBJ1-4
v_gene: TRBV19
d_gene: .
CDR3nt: TGTGCCAGTAGTATCCTCCCGGGGGTTGTGGAAAAACTGTTTTTT
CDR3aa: CASSILPGVVEKLFF

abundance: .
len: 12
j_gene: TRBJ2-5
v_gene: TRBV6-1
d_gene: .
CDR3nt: TGTGCCAGCAGTGCTGGGTGGGAGACCCAGTACTTC
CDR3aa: CASSAGWETQYF

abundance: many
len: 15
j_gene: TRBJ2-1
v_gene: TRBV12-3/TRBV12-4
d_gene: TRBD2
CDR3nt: TGTGCCAGCAGTTTAGGCCTAGCGGGAGGTTGGGAGCAGTTCTTC
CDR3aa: CASSLGLAGGWEQFF

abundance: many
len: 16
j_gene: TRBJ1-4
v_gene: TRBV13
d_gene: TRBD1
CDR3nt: TGTGCCAGCAGCTTAGGGGGACAGTCAGCCGATGAAAAACTGTTTTTT
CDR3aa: CASSLGGQSADEKLFF

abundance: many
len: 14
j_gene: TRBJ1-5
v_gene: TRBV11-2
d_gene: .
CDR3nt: TGTGCCAGCAGCTCCGACTTTAGCAATCAGCCCCAGCATTTT
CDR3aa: CASSSDFSNQPQHF

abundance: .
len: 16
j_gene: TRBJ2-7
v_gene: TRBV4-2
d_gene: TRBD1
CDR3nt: TGTGCCAGCAGCCAAGATGAGAGACAGGGTTTGTTGGAGCAGTACTTC
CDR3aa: CASSQDERQGLLEQYF

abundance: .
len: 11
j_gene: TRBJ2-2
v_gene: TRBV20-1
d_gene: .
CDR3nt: TGCAGTGCGCGGGCCCCCGGGGAGCTGTTTTTT
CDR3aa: CSARAPGELFF

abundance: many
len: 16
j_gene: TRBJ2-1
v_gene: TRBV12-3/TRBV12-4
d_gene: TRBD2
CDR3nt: TGTGCCAGCAGTTTAGTTCCTAGCGGAGACCATAATGAGCAGTTCTTC
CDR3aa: CASSLVPSGDHNEQFF

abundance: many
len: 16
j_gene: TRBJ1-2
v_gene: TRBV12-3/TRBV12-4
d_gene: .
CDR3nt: TGTGCCAGCAGTTATTCAGACAGAGAAGCTAACTATGGCTACACCTTC
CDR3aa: CASSYSDREANYGYTF

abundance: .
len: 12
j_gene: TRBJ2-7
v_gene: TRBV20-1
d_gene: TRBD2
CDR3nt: TGCAGTGCTGGAGCGGGGGCTGGGGAGCAGTACTTC
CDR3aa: CSAGAGAGEQYF

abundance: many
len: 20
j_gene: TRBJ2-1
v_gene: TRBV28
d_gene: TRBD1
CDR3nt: TGTGCCAGCAGTCCCCGGGACAGGGCTACTCGGGTCCTTCCGTCCCATGAGCAGTTCTTC
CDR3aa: CASSPRDRATRVLPSHEQFF

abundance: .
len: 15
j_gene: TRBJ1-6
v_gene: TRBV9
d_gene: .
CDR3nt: TGTGCCAGCAGCTCTCAATCGGGTTTTAATTCACCCCTCCACTTT
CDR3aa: CASSSQSGFNSPLHF

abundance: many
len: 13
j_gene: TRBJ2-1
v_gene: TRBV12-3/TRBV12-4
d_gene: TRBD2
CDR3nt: TGTGCCAGCAGCCTAGCGGACTACAATGAGCAGTTCTTC
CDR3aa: CASSLADYNEQFF

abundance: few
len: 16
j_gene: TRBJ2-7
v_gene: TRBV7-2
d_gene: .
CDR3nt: TGTGCCAGCAGCCAAGATTTAGACTCGGGCTCCTACGAGCAGTACTTC
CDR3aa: CASSQDLDSGSYEQYF

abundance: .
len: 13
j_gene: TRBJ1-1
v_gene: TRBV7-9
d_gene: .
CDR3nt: TGTGCCAGCAGCTTAGCCGGCGGTAGTGAAGCTTTCTTT
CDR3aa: CASSLAGGSEAFF

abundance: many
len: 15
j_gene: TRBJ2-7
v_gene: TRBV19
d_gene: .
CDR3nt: TGTGCCAGTAGTATCGGGAATGGTGAAACCTACGAGCAGTACTTC
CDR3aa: CASSIGNGETYEQYF

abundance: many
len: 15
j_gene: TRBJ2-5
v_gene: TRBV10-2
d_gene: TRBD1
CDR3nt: TGCGCCAGCAGAAGCGGTAGGACAGGCGGAGAGACCCAGTACTTC
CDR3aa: CASRSGRTGGETQYF

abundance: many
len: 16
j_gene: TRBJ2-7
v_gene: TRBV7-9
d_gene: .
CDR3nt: TGTGCCAGCACCGGATCTTCCCGCCGGTTTTCCTACGAGCAGTACTTC
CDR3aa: CASTGSSRRFSYEQYF

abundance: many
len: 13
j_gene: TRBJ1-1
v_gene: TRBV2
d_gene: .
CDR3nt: TGTGCCAGCAGTAGAGACAGTAACACTGAAGCTTTCTTT
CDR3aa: CASSRDSNTEAFF

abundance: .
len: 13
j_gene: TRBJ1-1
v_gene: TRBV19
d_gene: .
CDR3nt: TGTGCCAGTAATCCCAGGGCGAACACTGAAGCTTTCTTT
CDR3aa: CASNPRANTEAFF

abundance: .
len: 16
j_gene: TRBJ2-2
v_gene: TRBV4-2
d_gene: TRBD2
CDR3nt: TGTGCCAGCAGCCCCTACGGGAGGGCCGGTACCGGGGAGCTGTTTTTT
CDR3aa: CASSPYGRAGTGELFF

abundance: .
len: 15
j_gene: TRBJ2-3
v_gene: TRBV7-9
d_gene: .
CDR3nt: TGTGCCAGCAGCTTATCAGTCCCTAGCACAGATACGCAGTATTTT
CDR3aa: CASSLSVPSTDTQYF

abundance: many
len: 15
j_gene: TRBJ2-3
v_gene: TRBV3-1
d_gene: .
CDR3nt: TGTGCCAGCAGCCAAGATGCGGGATACACAGATACGCAGTATTTT
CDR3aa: CASSQDAGYTDTQYF

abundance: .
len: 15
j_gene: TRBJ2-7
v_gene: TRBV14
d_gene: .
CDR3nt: TGTGCCAGCAGCACGGGGTTGGGGCGAGACTACGAGCAGTACTTC
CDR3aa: CASSTGLGRDYEQYF

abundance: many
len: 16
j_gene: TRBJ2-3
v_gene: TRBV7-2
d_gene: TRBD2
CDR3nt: TGTGCCAGCAGCTTAGCACTAGCGGGCTTCACAGATACGCAGTATTTT
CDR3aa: CASSLALAGFTDTQYF

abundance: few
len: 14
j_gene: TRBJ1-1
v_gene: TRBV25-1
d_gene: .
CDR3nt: TGTGCCAGCAGTGCCGGGACACCGAACACTGAAGCTTTCTTT
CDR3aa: CASSAGTPNTEAFF

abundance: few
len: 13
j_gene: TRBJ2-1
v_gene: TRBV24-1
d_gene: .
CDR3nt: TGTGCCACCAGTGATCCCGGACTGAGTGAGCAGTTCTTC
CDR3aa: CATSDPGLSEQFF